This T cell receptor (beta chain) was identified in a study of T cells after yellow fever vaccination. Study-wide background: Preparation of fractions with low cell numbers was performed using SMART-Seq v4 Ultra Low Input. Study outcomes and limitations: Overall, a small share of clonotypes was seen in both CD4 and CD8 compartments. Though it reached lower strength, the secondary response hit its peak faster, day 5 versus 15.

This clonotype was detected many times. Antigen unknown. J gave up 3 bases and V 3 bases, and 11 bases lay outside the gene matches. Per germline, CDR1 SGDLS and CDR2 YYNGEE. There are 17 residues in the CDR3. For TCR, cDNA came from 5'RACE template switching, which added a universal primer site and UMIs. TCRdb re-derived calls from the 5' RACE reads in MiXCR, one entry per CDR3 protein. The table lists fewer than 150,000 distinct CDR3 sequences, 7.7% of them singletons. The specimen was CD4+ T cells sorted from PBMCs, collected 5 days after the yellow fever booster vaccination. This TCR was recovered from a young man who received the YFV17D yellow fever vaccine. The J gene is TRBJ2-1, the V gene TRBV9, with 8 positions matching TRBD2. The CDR3 spells CASSAGGAGAFYNEQFF. CDR3 DNA: TGTGCCAGCAGCGCCGGGGGGGCGGGGGCTTTCTACAATGAGCAGTTCTTC.